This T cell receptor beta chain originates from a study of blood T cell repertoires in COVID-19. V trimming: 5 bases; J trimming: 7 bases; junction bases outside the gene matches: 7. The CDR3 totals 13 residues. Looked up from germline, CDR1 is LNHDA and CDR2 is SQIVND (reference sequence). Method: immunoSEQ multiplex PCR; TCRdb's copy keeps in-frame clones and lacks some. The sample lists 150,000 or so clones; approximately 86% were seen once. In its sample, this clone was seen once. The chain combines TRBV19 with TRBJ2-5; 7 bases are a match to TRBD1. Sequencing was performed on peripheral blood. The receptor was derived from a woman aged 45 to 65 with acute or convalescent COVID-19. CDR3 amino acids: CASSETGRATQYF. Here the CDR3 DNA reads TGTGCCAGTAGTGAGACAGGGCGGGCGACCCAGTACTTC.